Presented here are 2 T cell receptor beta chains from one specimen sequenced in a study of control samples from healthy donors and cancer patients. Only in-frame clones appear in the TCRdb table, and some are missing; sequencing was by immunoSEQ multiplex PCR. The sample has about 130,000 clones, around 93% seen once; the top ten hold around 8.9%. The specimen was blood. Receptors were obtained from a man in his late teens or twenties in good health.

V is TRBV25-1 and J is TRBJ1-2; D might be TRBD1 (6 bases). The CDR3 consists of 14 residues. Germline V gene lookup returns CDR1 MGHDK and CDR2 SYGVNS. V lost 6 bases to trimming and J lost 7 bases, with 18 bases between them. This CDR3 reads CASRRGAGDGGYTF. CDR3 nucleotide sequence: TGTGCCAGCAGGAGGGGTGCAGGGGACGGTGGCTACACCTTC.

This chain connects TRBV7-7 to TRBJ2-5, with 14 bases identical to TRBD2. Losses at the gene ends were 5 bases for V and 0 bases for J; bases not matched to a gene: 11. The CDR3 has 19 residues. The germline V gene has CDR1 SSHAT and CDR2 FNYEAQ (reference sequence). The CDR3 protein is CASSTGLAGGYIYQETQYF. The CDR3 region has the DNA TGTGCCAGCAGCACCGGACTAGCGGGGGGCTACATATACCAAGAGACCCAGTACTTC. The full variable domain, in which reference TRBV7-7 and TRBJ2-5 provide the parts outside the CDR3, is GAGVSQSPRYKVTKRGQDVTLRCDPISSHATLYWYQQALGQGPEFLTYFNYEAQPDKSGLPSDRFSAERPEGSISTLTIQRTEQRDSAMYRCASSTGLAGGYIYQETQYFGPGTRLLVL.